This record covers a single TCR beta chain. This clonotype was seen just once. Its cognate antigen has yet to be identified. The record has no base qualities; no much larger clone is one base away. One read alone is weak evidence. Hyperthyroidism patients were newly diagnosed, with disease duration under 2 months, and aged 18 to 65 years. Patients with other autoimmune diseases, uncontrolled infections, pregnancy or lactation were excluded. Clinical symptoms, serum thyroxine, TRAb, thyroid ultrasound and orbital computed tomography formed the basis of the diagnosis. Total RNA was extracted using Trizol reagent, and RNA quality was checked on an Agilent 2100 Bioanalyzer. These data are taken from a study of Graves' ophthalmopathy and Graves' hyperthyroidism (dated by TCRdb to 2016 to 2018). Turning to the overall study: Hyperthyroidism was defined as stable when no progression to ophthalmopathy occurred within 18 months of follow-up. TCR beta repertoire signatures were used to distinguish Graves' ophthalmopathy from Graves' hyperthyroidism and to predict progression to ophthalmopathy. In total, approximately 130 blood samples were TCR-sequenced: 40 to 45 ophthalmopathy, 80 or so hyperthyroidism and about 17 hyperthyroidism-to-ophthalmopathy patients. To explore V-J signatures that separate ophthalmopathy from hyperthyroidism, a discovery set of about 96 patients was enrolled, consisting of approximately 45 with ophthalmopathy and some 59 with stable hyperthyroidism. The independent validation cohort included 18 to 20 hyperthyroidism patients plus 17 patients who later progressed from hyperthyroidism to ophthalmopathy. T-cell repertoires of thyroid tissue and blood were compared in a handful of hyperthyroidism patients. Following sampling, methimazole starting at 30 mg daily was administered to hyperthyroidism patients, and high-dose intravenous methylprednisolone was administered to ophthalmopathy patients.

Points the paper makes about the study in general: Among expanded thyroid clonotypes with frequency above 0.001, most also showed up in blood, which suggests that blood repertoires may reflect the thyroid immune response. No statistical method was used to set the sample size in advance, and the investigators knew which group each participant was assigned to. Ophthalmopathy was separated from stable hyperthyroidism by the 13-signature model with 87.88% sensitivity and about 83% specificity in cross-validation and with 80%/75% in the test set. In validation, the model predicted ophthalmopathy progression with about 71% sensitivity and 72.22% specificity; roughly 11 predicted patients were CT-confirmed with GO in a median of 6.5 months.

For repertoire sequencing, the TCR beta CDR3 regions were amplified from RNA transcripts. The first round was an RT-PCR using HTBI primers with the Qiagen OneStep RT-PCR kit, and this first round was followed by a second-round multiplex PCR, then size selection and purification. Libraries were sequenced paired-end with 100 bp reads on an Illumina HiSeq2000. As for the original processing: Reads were processed with SOAPnuke, discarding reads with adapters, uncalled bases, mean Phred below 15, or no exact constant-primer or identifier match. COPE v1.2.5 was used to merge high-quality paired reads. Each unique nucleotide sequence was treated as a clonotype, and MiTCR v1.1 was used to align the clonotypes to the IMGT TRB V, D and J references. Analysis was restricted to V-J combinations with a frequency above 0.0001, which covered 99.2% of repertoires. For each V-J combination, a TCR clonal expansion and chaos score was defined as F50 clonal expansion divided by the chaos observed in the TCRdist matrix. Welch's t-statistics and random forest were used to reduce features to over ten V-J combinations, which were fed into a naive Bayes classifier. Thyroid-blood repertoire similarity was quantified with the Morisita-Horn index. The public reads were quality trimmed at Q25 with fastp and then assembled into clones with MiXCR by TCRdb, keeping productive beta chains. Duplicate CDR3 protein sequences are folded into a single record with the most common DNA and genes. TCRdb, not the original authors, processed these V and J calls. A total of about 1.2 million distinct CDR3 sequences appear in this sample, around a third of them only once. More than 9.5% of the sample comes from the top ten.

From V the trimming removes 3 bases and from J it removes 5 bases, while the gene matches leave 6 bases of the junction unaccounted for. The cysteine opens and the phenylalanine closes a CDR3 of 16 amino acids. Of the read, only the CDR3 DNA is kept; its 48 bases are in frame from base 1. Taken from the germline V gene (reference sequence), the CDR1 and CDR2 loops are PRHDT and FYEKMQ. This TCR was recovered from an adult man with Graves' hyperthyroidism. The sequenced material came from peripheral blood or thyroid tissue (not recorded which). This sequence uses TRBV13 and TRBJ2-5; 13 central nucleotides agree with TRBD2. The DNA reads TGTGCCAGCAGCTTTGGACTAGCGGGAGTCGTTGAGACCCAGTACTTC. Its coded protein is CASSFGLAGVVETQYF.